This T cell receptor beta chain was profiled in a study of identical twins. This clonotype was picked up many times. V shed 0 bases and J 6 bases; nucleotides not matched to a gene: 3. Germline assignment: CDR1 MNHEY and CDR2 SVGAGI. The CDR3 covers 14 residues. TCRdb passed the 5' RACE reads through MiXCR, listing each CDR3 protein once. The table includes 500,000 to 600,000 distinct CDR3 sequences, 20% to 25% detected once. The data also belong to a second study, concerning T cells expressing NK-cell markers.

The J gene is TRBJ2-5, the V gene TRBV6-5, with TRBD1 identical over 8 bases. The sample consisted of CD4+ T cells sorted from blood. This TCR came from a woman aged 18-29 years in good health. CDR3 region: CASSYSRTGQTQYF. In nucleotides, the CDR3 is TGTGCCAGCAGTTACTCGAGGACAGGGCAGACCCAGTACTTC.